A selection of T cell receptor beta chains follows, all from one sample in a study of shared clonotypes between healthy human individuals. Data came from immunoSEQ multiplex PCR; TCRdb stores just in-frame clones and leaves some out. The sample lists approximately 460,000 clones, 77% occurring once. Sequenced sample: PBMCs. These TCRs come from a woman aged 40 to 50 in good health. Some clones in this sample may be carry-over from other donors' samples. Both conserved end residues are part of each CDR3. The D gene is left open where the match is weak. Clone sizes are given selectively: once, few, many, or a class where the clone is expanded.

TGTGCCAGCAGCTTGGCCGGGACTGGGAACACTGAAGCTTTCTTT | CASSLAGTGNTEAFF | once | TRBV5-4 | NA | TRBJ1-1
TGTGCCAGCAGTGAGGGACTAGCAACCTCCTACGAGCAGTACTTC | CASSEGLATSYEQYF | NA | TRBV6-1 | TRBD2 | TRBJ2-7
TGCGCCAGCAGCCAAGATAGGGTGGCCCATGAGCAGTTCTTC | CASSQDRVAHEQFF | NA | TRBV4-1 | NA | TRBJ2-1
TGTGCCAGCAGTGAAGCGCTTTTGGGGACACTTAATGAAAAACTGTTTTTT | CASSEALLGTLNEKLFF | NA | TRBV2 | NA | TRBJ1-4
TGTGCCAGCAGCCAAGGACACCTGAACACTGAAGCTTTCTTT | CASSQGHLNTEAFF | NA | TRBV4-1 | NA | TRBJ1-1
TGTGCCAGCAGCGTAGAGGGGACGAGAGGTAATGAGCAGTTCTTC | CASSVEGTRGNEQFF | once | TRBV9 | NA | TRBJ2-1
TGTGCCAGCAGCTCCCGCCTGGGAGTCTACGAGCAGTACTTC | CASSSRLGVYEQYF | NA | TRBV7-2 | NA | TRBJ2-7
TGTGCCAGCAGCTTGAAGGGTGGGGATAAACAAGAGACCCAGTACTTC | CASSLKGGDKQETQYF | many | TRBV5-4 | NA | TRBJ2-5
TGTGCCTGGAGTGTAATGTCCGGACTCGGGAACACTGAAGCTTTCTTT | CAWSVMSGLGNTEAFF | NA | TRBV30 | NA | TRBJ1-1
TGCAGCGTTGGGCCTCGGGTCGGGGAGCTGTTTTTT | CSVGPRVGELFF | NA | TRBV29-1 | NA | TRBJ2-2
TGTGCCAGCTCACAAGGGAATTTCTACGAGCAGTACTTC | CASSQGNFYEQYF | NA | TRBV18 | NA | TRBJ2-7
TGTGCCAGCTCACCATCCATAGCGGGATGGGGGGCCGAGCAGTACTTC | CASSPSIAGWGAEQYF | once | TRBV18 | TRBD2 | TRBJ2-7
TGCGCCAGCAGCTTGAGAGGAGGCCCGACGAGAACAGGTCAAGGGTACAATGAGCAGTTCTTC | CASSLRGGPTRTGQGYNEQFF | once | TRBV5-1 | NA | TRBJ2-1
TGTGCCAGCAGCCAAAACCCTCGATGGGGGGCAAACAATGAGCAGTTCTTC | CASSQNPRWGANNEQFF | NA | TRBV4-2 | NA | TRBJ2-1
TGTGCCAGCAGCGTAGGGGGTGAATATAATTATGGCTACACCTTC | CASSVGGEYNYGYTF | NA | TRBV9 | NA | TRBJ1-2
TGTGCCAGCAGTTTAAGGGACAGTGACTACGAGCAGTACTTC | CASSLRDSDYEQYF | NA | TRBV27 | TRBD1 | TRBJ2-7
TGTGCCAGTAGTATTATTAGCGGGAGCGAGACCCAGTACTTC | CASSIISGSETQYF | NA | TRBV19 | TRBD2 | TRBJ2-5
TGTGCCAGCACGGTGACTAGCGGCGACAATGAGCAGTTCTTC | CASTVTSGDNEQFF | once | TRBV2 | TRBD2 | TRBJ2-1
TGTGCCAGTAGTCAAGTGGGGACAGGCTTCCCCTACGAGCAGTACTTC | CASSQVGTGFPYEQYF | NA | TRBV19 | TRBD1 | TRBJ2-7
TGTGCCAGCAGCCCTCAAAACAACTATGGCTACACCTTC | CASSPQNNYGYTF | NA | TRBV5-4 | NA | TRBJ1-2
TGTGCCAGTAGTTCCAGGGTGTCCCACTACAATGAGCAGTTCTTC | CASSSRVSHYNEQFF | NA | TRBV19 | NA | TRBJ2-1
TGTGCCAGCAGCGACCGGGACAGGTTTCATGAAGCTTTCTTT | CASSDRDRFHEAFF | NA | TRBV2 | TRBD1 | TRBJ1-1
TGTGCCAGCAGCTTTAGCCATCATGGTGGCGACCAAGAGACTCAGTACTTC | CASSFSHHGGDQETQYF | NA | TRBV13 | NA | TRBJ2-5
TGTGCCAGCACCCGGGGACAGGACCCGGCCGGGGAGCTGTTTTTT | CASTRGQDPAGELFF | many | TRBV25-1 | TRBD1 | TRBJ2-2
TGTGCCAGCAGTGAACAGGTCTATGGCTACACCTTC | CASSEQVYGYTF | few | TRBV2 | NA | TRBJ1-2
TGTGCCAGCAGTGAAGTTTCGGAAGGAGTAAAACTGTTTTTT | CASSEVSEGVKLFF | NA | TRBV2 | NA | TRBJ1-4
TGTGCCTGGAGTGTTCTGGAGACCCAGTACTTC | CAWSVLETQYF | NA | TRBV30 | NA | TRBJ2-5
TGCAGCGTTGGCGGACTAGCGGGAATAGAGACCCAGTACTTC | CSVGGLAGIETQYF | few | TRBV29-1 | TRBD2 | TRBJ2-5
TGCGCCAGCAGTGAAGAAGGGGGCAATTACGAGCAGTACTTC | CASSEEGGNYEQYF | NA | TRBV10-2 | TRBD1 | TRBJ2-7